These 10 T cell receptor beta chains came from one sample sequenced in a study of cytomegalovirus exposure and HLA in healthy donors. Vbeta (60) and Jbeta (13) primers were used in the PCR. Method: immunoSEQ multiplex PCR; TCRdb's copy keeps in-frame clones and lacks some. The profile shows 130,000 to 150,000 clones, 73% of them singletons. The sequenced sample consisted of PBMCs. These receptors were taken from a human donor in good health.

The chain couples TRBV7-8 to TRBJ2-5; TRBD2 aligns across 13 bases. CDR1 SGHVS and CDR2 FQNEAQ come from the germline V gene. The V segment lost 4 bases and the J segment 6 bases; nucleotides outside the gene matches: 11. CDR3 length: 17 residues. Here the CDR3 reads CASSSRPRTSGGKTQYF. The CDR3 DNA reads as TGTGCCAGCAGCTCACGACCCCGGACTAGCGGGGGAAAGACCCAGTACTTC.

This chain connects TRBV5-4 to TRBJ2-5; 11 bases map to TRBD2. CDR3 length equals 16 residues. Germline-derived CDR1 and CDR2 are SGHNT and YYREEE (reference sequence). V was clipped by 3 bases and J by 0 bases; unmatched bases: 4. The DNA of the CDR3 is TGTGCCAGCAGCTCCTGGACTAGCGGGCACCAAGAGACCCAGTACTTC. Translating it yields CASSSWTSGHQETQYF.

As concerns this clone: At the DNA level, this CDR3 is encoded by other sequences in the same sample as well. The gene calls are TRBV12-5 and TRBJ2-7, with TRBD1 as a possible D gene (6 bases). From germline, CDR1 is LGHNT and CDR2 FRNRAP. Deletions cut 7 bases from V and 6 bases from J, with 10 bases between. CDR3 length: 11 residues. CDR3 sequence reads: CASAQGFEQYF. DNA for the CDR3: TGTGCTAGTGCGCAGGGGTTCGAGCAGTACTTC.

CDR3 DNA: TGTGCCAGCAGCCACGGACGGGAGATGGATACGCAGTATTTT. Its translation is CASSHGREMDTQYF. This rearrangement joins TRBV7-6 to TRBJ2-3; D may be TRBD2 (6 bases). Germline V lookup: CDR1 SGHVS, CDR2 FNYEAQ. V lost 5 bases and J lost 6, with 15 bases in between. The length of the CDR3 is 14 residues.

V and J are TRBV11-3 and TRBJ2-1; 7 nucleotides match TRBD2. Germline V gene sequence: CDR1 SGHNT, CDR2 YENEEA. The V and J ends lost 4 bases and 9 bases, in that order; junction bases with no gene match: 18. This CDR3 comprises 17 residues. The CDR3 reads CASSWGGSASHGVEQFF. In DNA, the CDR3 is TGTGCCAGCAGCTGGGGGGGTTCAGCGAGCCATGGGGTTGAGCAGTTCTTC.

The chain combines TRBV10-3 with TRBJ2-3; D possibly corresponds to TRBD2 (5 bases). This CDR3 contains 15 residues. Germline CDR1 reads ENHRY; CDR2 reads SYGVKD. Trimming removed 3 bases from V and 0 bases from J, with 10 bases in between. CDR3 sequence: CAISDRASSTDTQYF. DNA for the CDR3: TGTGCCATCAGTGATAGGGCTAGCAGCACAGATACGCAGTATTTT.

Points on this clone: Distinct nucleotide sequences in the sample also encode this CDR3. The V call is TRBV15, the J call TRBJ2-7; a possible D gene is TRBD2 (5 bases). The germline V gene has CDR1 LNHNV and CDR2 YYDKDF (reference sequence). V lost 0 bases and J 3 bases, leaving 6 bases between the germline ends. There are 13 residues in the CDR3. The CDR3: CATSRDRGYEQYF. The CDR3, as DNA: TGTGCCACCAGCAGAGATCGGGGCTACGAGCAGTACTTC.

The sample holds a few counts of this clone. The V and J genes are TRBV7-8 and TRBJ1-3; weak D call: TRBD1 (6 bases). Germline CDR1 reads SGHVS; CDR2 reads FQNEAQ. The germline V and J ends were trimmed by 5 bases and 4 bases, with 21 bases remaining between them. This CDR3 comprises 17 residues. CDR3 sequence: CASSHRSRGQSGNTIYF. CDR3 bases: TGTGCCAGCAGCCACAGGTCCCGAGGACAGTCAGGAAACACCATATATTTT.

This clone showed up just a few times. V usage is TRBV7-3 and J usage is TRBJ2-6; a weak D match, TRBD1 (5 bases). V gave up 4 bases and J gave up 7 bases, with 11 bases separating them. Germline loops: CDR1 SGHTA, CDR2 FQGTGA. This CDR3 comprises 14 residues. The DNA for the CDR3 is TGTGCCAGCAGCTCCCAGGGCCTAGCCAACGTCCTGACTTTC. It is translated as CASSSQGLANVLTF.

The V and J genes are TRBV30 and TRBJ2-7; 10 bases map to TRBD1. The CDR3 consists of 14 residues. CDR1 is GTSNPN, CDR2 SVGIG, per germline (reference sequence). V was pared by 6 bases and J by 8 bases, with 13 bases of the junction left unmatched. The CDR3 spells CACGLTGGFEKQYF. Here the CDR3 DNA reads TGTGCCTGCGGGTTGACAGGGGGCTTCGAAAAGCAGTACTTC.